This T cell receptor beta chain was sequenced for a study of CD8 T cells in ankylosing spondylitis. General study results and limits: Disease-linked clones were reportedly significantly enriched in matched ankylosing spondylitis synovial fluid. Typical of ankylosing spondylitis blood, it appeared, was a TCR beta motif of several highly homologous variants.

TCRdb reprocessed the 5' RACE reads via MiXCR and lists one record per CDR3 protein. Of fewer than 550,000 distinct CDR3 sequences in the sample, 5.3% were seen once. This clonotype was detected many times. Antigen: not known. This clonotype was sampled from a male donor with ankylosing spondylitis. The sequencing input was blood, either unsorted or a sorted T cell fraction (not recorded which).

CDR3 bases: TGCGCCAGCAGCTACCTGGTCCGGCAAACTAATGAAAAACTGTTTTTT. It encodes CASSYLVRQTNEKLFF. V is TRBV4-3 and J is TRBJ1-4; D is ambiguous. Germline V lookup: CDR1 LGHNA, CDR2 YSLEER. Trimming took off 5 bases at V and 1 base at J, with 14 bases between the two ends. CDR3 size: 16 residues.